The rows below give T cell receptor beta chains drawn from one sample of a study of T cell repertoires in cytomegalovirus infection. TCRdb processed the reads anew with MiXCR; each CDR3 protein has one entry. The sample has about 470,000 distinct CDR3 sequences, roughly 43% seen once. These receptors have no known antigen. The material sequenced was cultured PBMCs, taken from culture after CMV antigen stimulation. The receptor source for this set is a human donor in good health (CMV status not recorded). Some clones in this sample may be carry-over from other donors' samples. Each CDR3 is given with its conserved first and last residue. The D gene is left open where the match is weak. Clone size is given for some rows only: seen once, a few or many times, or a class if the clone is expanded.

j_gene: TRBJ2-3; v_gene: TRBV5-4; abundance: -; d_gene: TRBD2; CDR3nt: TGTGCCAGCAGGGACGGGACTAGCGGAGATACGCAGTATTTT; CDR3aa: CASRDGTSGDTQYF
j_gene: TRBJ2-4; v_gene: TRBV20-1; abundance: -; d_gene: -; CDR3nt: TGCAGTGCTAGAGATCAAACGGGGGGCCAAAACATTCAGTACTTC; CDR3aa: CSARDQTGGQNIQYF
j_gene: TRBJ2-1; v_gene: TRBV7-8; abundance: few; d_gene: TRBD2; CDR3nt: TGTGCCAGCAGCTTATCTCTAGCGGGGGGGGGGAATGAGCAGTTCTTC; CDR3aa: CASSLSLAGGGNEQFF
j_gene: TRBJ1-4; v_gene: TRBV4-1; abundance: -; d_gene: -; CDR3nt: TGCGCCAGCAGCCAAGAGTCAAGGGATAGTGAAAAACTGTTTTTT; CDR3aa: CASSQESRDSEKLFF
j_gene: TRBJ2-3; v_gene: TRBV6-1; abundance: -; d_gene: -; CDR3nt: TGTGCCAGCACTGGGGGGGCAGGTGATACGCAGTATTTT; CDR3aa: CASTGGAGDTQYF
j_gene: TRBJ2-5; v_gene: TRBV5-1; abundance: -; d_gene: TRBD1; CDR3nt: TGCGCCAGCAGCTCCGCCGGGACAGGAGAAGAGACCCAGTACTTC; CDR3aa: CASSSAGTGEETQYF
j_gene: TRBJ2-3; v_gene: TRBV11-2; abundance: -; d_gene: -; CDR3nt: TGTGCCAGCAGCTTAGATCACATCCTAAAGGGCACAGATACGCAGTATTTT; CDR3aa: CASSLDHILKGTDTQYF
j_gene: TRBJ2-1; v_gene: TRBV7-8; abundance: many; d_gene: -; CDR3nt: TGTGCCAGCAGCTTTCTAGTCTACAATGAGCAGTTCTTC; CDR3aa: CASSFLVYNEQFF
j_gene: TRBJ2-5; v_gene: TRBV12-3/TRBV12-4; abundance: few; d_gene: -; CDR3nt: TGTGCCAGCAGTTTGTGGGGGGGCCGGGAGACCCAGTACTTC; CDR3aa: CASSLWGGRETQYF
j_gene: TRBJ2-7; v_gene: TRBV6-2/TRBV6-3; abundance: -; d_gene: -; CDR3nt: TGTGCCAGCAGCCAACTAGCCTACGAGCAGTACTTC; CDR3aa: CASSQLAYEQYF
j_gene: TRBJ2-7; v_gene: TRBV7-9; abundance: -; d_gene: TRBD2; CDR3nt: TGTGCCAGCAGCCCCCCAAGCGGGAGGGACTACGAGCAGTACTTC; CDR3aa: CASSPPSGRDYEQYF
j_gene: TRBJ2-1; v_gene: TRBV7-2; abundance: few; d_gene: -; CDR3nt: TGTGCCAGCAGCTTTTACCGGGACAACAATGAGCAGTTCTTC; CDR3aa: CASSFYRDNNEQFF
j_gene: TRBJ2-3; v_gene: TRBV7-9; abundance: few; d_gene: TRBD2; CDR3nt: TGTGCCAGCAGTTCTCCGGGACTAGCTGGAGATACGCAGTATTTT; CDR3aa: CASSSPGLAGDTQYF
j_gene: TRBJ2-1; v_gene: TRBV7-2; abundance: -; d_gene: -; CDR3nt: TGTGCCAGCAGCTTAGGCTCGGTGACTGAGCAGTTCTTC; CDR3aa: CASSLGSVTEQFF
j_gene: TRBJ2-1; v_gene: TRBV7-9; abundance: -; d_gene: TRBD2; CDR3nt: TGTGCCTGCCCGTCGGTAGCGGGAGCGCCCTCCTACAATGAGCAGTTCTTC; CDR3aa: CACPSVAGAPSYNEQFF
j_gene: TRBJ2-7; v_gene: TRBV6-1; abundance: -; d_gene: TRBD1; CDR3nt: TGTGCCAGCAGTGCCCCGGGACAGGGGGCCTACGAGCAGTACTTC; CDR3aa: CASSAPGQGAYEQYF
j_gene: TRBJ2-1; v_gene: TRBV7-2; abundance: -; d_gene: -; CDR3nt: TGTGCCAGCAGCTTAATGGCGGGTGAGCAGTTCTTC; CDR3aa: CASSLMAGEQFF
j_gene: TRBJ2-3; v_gene: TRBV6-2/TRBV6-3; abundance: few; d_gene: -; CDR3nt: TGTGCCAGCAAAGTCCTGGGGAGGTATCAGTATTTT; CDR3aa: CASKVLGRYQYF
j_gene: TRBJ2-5; v_gene: TRBV6-5; abundance: -; d_gene: -; CDR3nt: TGTGCCAGCAGTTTGGTGGGCGTCGGGGAGACCCAGTACTTC; CDR3aa: CASSLVGVGETQYF
j_gene: TRBJ2-7; v_gene: TRBV7-9; abundance: -; d_gene: -; CDR3nt: TGTGCCAGCAGCCCCCTGGGGCCCTTATGGCAGTACTTC; CDR3aa: CASSPLGPLWQYF
j_gene: TRBJ2-5; v_gene: TRBV12-3/TRBV12-4; abundance: few; d_gene: -; CDR3nt: TGTGCCAGCAGTTTTTCTGGGACGGAGACCCAGTACTTC; CDR3aa: CASSFSGTETQYF
j_gene: TRBJ2-1; v_gene: TRBV5-4; abundance: -; d_gene: TRBD2; CDR3nt: TGTGCCAGCAGCCTCAGACTAGCAGTCTACAATGAGCAGTTCTTC; CDR3aa: CASSLRLAVYNEQFF
j_gene: TRBJ1-2; v_gene: TRBV5-5; abundance: -; d_gene: TRBD1; CDR3nt: TGTGCCAGCAGCTGGGACAGGGGGCTGGATGGCTACACCTTC; CDR3aa: CASSWDRGLDGYTF
j_gene: TRBJ1-1; v_gene: TRBV7-9; abundance: -; d_gene: -; CDR3nt: TGTGCCAGCAGCAACAAGAACACTGAAGCTTTCTTT; CDR3aa: CASSNKNTEAFF
j_gene: TRBJ2-7; v_gene: TRBV10-3; abundance: -; d_gene: TRBD2; CDR3nt: TGTGCCATCAGTGAGTCGAGGGAGGGTCTCGAGCAGTACTTC; CDR3aa: CAISESREGLEQYF
j_gene: TRBJ2-1; v_gene: TRBV15; abundance: -; d_gene: -; CDR3nt: TGTGCCACCAGCAGAGCCCCGGGGACGACCTCCTACAATGAGCAGTTCTTC; CDR3aa: CATSRAPGTTSYNEQFF
j_gene: TRBJ2-1; v_gene: TRBV7-2; abundance: -; d_gene: TRBD2; CDR3nt: TGTGCCAGCAGCTCCGGGACTAGAGGGTCCTACAATGAGCAGTTCTTC; CDR3aa: CASSSGTRGSYNEQFF
j_gene: TRBJ2-1; v_gene: TRBV7-2; abundance: -; d_gene: -; CDR3nt: TGTGCCAGCAGCCAAGCGGTCGCAGTTCGGACTTACAATGAGCAGTTCTTC; CDR3aa: CASSQAVAVRTYNEQFF
j_gene: TRBJ1-2; v_gene: TRBV28; abundance: -; d_gene: -; CDR3nt: TGTGCCAGCAGTAACAGGGTGGGGGGCTACACCTTC; CDR3aa: CASSNRVGGYTF
j_gene: TRBJ1-5; v_gene: TRBV7-2; abundance: few; d_gene: -; CDR3nt: TGTGCCAGCAGCTTAGGGGGGGGCCATCAGCCCCAGCATTTT; CDR3aa: CASSLGGGHQPQHF
j_gene: TRBJ1-4; v_gene: TRBV9; abundance: -; d_gene: -; CDR3nt: TGTGCCAGCAGCGTAGACCGGGGCCCTAATGAAAAACTGTTTTTT; CDR3aa: CASSVDRGPNEKLFF
j_gene: TRBJ2-3; v_gene: TRBV28; abundance: -; d_gene: TRBD1; CDR3nt: TGTGCCACTCGGGGGACAGGGGCAGATACGCAGTATTTT; CDR3aa: CATRGTGADTQYF
j_gene: TRBJ1-6; v_gene: TRBV6-1; abundance: -; d_gene: -; CDR3nt: TGTGCCAGCAGTGATGGGACACCCCTCCACTTT; CDR3aa: CASSDGTPLHF
j_gene: TRBJ2-7; v_gene: TRBV28; abundance: -; d_gene: -; CDR3nt: TGTGCCAGCAGCAACGACAGGATCTACGAGCAGTACTTC; CDR3aa: CASSNDRIYEQYF
j_gene: TRBJ1-1; v_gene: TRBV10-3; abundance: -; d_gene: TRBD1; CDR3nt: TGTGCCACCCGGACAGGGGAGAACACTGAAGCTTTCTTT; CDR3aa: CATRTGENTEAFF
j_gene: TRBJ2-5; v_gene: TRBV12-3/TRBV12-4; abundance: -; d_gene: -; CDR3nt: TGTGCCAGCACCGCGGACCAAGAGACCCAGTACTTC; CDR3aa: CASTADQETQYF
j_gene: TRBJ2-1; v_gene: TRBV7-2; abundance: many; d_gene: -; CDR3nt: TGTGCCAGCAGCTTAGTAGGATTCGGCAATGAGCAGTTCTTC; CDR3aa: CASSLVGFGNEQFF
j_gene: TRBJ1-1; v_gene: TRBV6-2/TRBV6-3; abundance: -; d_gene: TRBD1; CDR3nt: TGTGCCAGCAGTTACGGGACAGGGGGCACTGAAGCTTTCTTT; CDR3aa: CASSYGTGGTEAFF
j_gene: TRBJ1-5; v_gene: TRBV4-1; abundance: -; d_gene: -; CDR3nt: TGCGCCAGCAGCCAAGTGTTGGCCCACAATCAGCCCCAGCATTTT; CDR3aa: CASSQVLAHNQPQHF
j_gene: TRBJ1-1; v_gene: TRBV5-1; abundance: -; d_gene: TRBD1; CDR3nt: TGCGCCAGCAGCTTGGTGGGGACAGGCATGAACACTGAAGCTTTCTTT; CDR3aa: CASSLVGTGMNTEAFF
j_gene: TRBJ1-1; v_gene: TRBV7-8; abundance: -; d_gene: -; CDR3nt: TGTGCCAGCAGCTTAGGACTGAGCACTGAAGCTTTCTTT; CDR3aa: CASSLGLSTEAFF
j_gene: TRBJ2-7; v_gene: TRBV14; abundance: once; d_gene: -; CDR3nt: TGTGCCAGCAGCCAAGAACTGTTCCACGAGCAGTACTTC; CDR3aa: CASSQELFHEQYF
j_gene: TRBJ2-3; v_gene: TRBV27; abundance: -; d_gene: -; CDR3nt: TGTGCCAGCAGTCCCGAGCAGGACGGCACAGATACGCAGTATTTT; CDR3aa: CASSPEQDGTDTQYF
j_gene: TRBJ2-2; v_gene: TRBV5-1; abundance: -; d_gene: -; CDR3nt: TGCGCCAGCAGCTGGCAGGGCACCGGGGAGCTGTTTTTT; CDR3aa: CASSWQGTGELFF
j_gene: TRBJ1-1; v_gene: TRBV7-8; abundance: few; d_gene: -; CDR3nt: TGTGCCAGCAGCATCCTATTCAAGACAGGAGTAAAGAACACTGAAGCTTTCTTT; CDR3aa: CASSILFKTGVKNTEAFF
j_gene: TRBJ1-2; v_gene: TRBV10-3; abundance: -; d_gene: -; CDR3nt: TGTGCCATCAGTGAGCAGGGTTGGGCTAACTATGGCTACACCTTC; CDR3aa: CAISEQGWANYGYTF